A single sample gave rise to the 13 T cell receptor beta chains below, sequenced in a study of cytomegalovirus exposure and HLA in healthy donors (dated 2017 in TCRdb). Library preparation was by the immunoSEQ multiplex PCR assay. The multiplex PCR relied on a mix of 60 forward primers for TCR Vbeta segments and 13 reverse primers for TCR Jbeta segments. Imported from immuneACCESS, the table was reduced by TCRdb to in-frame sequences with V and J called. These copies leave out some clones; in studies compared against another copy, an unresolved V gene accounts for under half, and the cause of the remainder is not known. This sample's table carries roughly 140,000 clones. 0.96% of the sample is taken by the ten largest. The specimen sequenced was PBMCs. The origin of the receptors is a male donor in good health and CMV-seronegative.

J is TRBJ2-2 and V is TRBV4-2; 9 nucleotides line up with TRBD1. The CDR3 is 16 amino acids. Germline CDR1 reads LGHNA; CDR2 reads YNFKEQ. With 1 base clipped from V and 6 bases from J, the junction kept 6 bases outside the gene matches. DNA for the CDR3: TGTGCCAGCAGCCAAGCGACAGGGGGAATGGCCGGGGAGCTGTTTTTT. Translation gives CASSQATGGMAGELFF.

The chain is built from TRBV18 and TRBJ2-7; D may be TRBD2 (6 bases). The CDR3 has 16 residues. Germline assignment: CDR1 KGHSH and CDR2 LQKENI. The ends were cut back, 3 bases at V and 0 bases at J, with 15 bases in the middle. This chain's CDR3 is CASSPGVRGSSYEQYF. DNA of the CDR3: TGTGCCAGCTCACCTGGGGTACGGGGGAGCTCCTACGAGCAGTACTTC. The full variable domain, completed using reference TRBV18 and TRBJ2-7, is NAGVMQNPRHLVRRRGQEARLRCSPMKGHSHVYWYRQLPEEGLKFMVYLQKENIIDESGMPKERFSAEFPKEGPSILRIQQVVRGDSAAYFCASSPGVRGSSYEQYFGPGTRLTVT.

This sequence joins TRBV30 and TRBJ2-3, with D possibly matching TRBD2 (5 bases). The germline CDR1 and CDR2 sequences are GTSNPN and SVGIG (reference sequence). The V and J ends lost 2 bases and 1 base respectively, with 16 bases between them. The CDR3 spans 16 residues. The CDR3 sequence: CAWSPGGSVRTDTQYF. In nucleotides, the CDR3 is TGTGCCTGGAGTCCCGGCGGGTCCGTACGCACAGATACGCAGTATTTT.

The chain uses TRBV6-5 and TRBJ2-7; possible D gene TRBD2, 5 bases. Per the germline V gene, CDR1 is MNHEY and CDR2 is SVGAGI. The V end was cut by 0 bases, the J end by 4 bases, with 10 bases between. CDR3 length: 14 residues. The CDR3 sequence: CASSYSLVAYEQYF. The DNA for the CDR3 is TGTGCCAGCAGTTACTCACTAGTGGCATACGAGCAGTACTTC.

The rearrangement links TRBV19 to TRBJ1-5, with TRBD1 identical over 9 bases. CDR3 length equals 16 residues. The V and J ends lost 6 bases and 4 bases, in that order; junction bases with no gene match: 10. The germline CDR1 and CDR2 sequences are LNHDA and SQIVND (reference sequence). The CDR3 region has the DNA TGTGCCAGTAGCCTCGCGACAGGGGGAAAAAATCAGCCCCAGCATTTT. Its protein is CASSLATGGKNQPQHF.

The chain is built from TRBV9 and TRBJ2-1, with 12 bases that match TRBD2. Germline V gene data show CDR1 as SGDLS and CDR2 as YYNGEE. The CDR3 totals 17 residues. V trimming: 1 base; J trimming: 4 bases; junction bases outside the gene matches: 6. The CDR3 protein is CASSVLAGGPGYNEQFF. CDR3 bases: TGTGCCAGCAGCGTACTAGCGGGGGGGCCGGGTTACAATGAGCAGTTCTTC. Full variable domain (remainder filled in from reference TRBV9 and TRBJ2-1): DSGVTQTPKHLITATGQRVTLRCSPRSGDLSVYWYQQSLDQGLQFLIQYYNGEERAKGNILERFSAQQFPDLHSELNLSSLELGDSALYFCASSVLAGGPGYNEQFFGPGTRLTVL.

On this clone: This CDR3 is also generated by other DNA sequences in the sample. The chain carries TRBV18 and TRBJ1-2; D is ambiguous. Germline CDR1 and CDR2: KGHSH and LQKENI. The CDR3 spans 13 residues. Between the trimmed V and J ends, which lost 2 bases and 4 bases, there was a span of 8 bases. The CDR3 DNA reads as TGTGCCAGCTCACCAGCGGCAGCCTATGGCTACACCTTC. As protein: CASSPAAAYGYTF.

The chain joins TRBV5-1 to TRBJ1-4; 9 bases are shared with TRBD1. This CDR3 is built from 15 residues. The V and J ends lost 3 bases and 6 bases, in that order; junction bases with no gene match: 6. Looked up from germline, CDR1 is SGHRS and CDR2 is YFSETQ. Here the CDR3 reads CASSWGTGLDEKLFF. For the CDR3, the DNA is TGCGCCAGCAGCTGGGGGACAGGGTTGGATGAAAAACTGTTTTTT.

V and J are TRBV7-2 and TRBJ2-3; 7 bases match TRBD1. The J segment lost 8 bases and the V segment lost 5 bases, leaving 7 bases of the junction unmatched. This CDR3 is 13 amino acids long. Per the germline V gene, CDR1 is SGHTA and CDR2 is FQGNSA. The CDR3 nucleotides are TGTGCCAGCAGCAGGGGGACAGCCGCTACGCAGTATTTT. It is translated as CASSRGTAATQYF. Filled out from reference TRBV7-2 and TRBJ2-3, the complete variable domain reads GAGVSQSPSNKVTEKGKDVELRCDPISGHTALYWYRQSLGQGLEFLIYFQGNSAPDKSGLPSDRFSAERTGGSVSTLTIQRTQQEDSAVYLCASSRGTAATQYFGPGTRLTVL.

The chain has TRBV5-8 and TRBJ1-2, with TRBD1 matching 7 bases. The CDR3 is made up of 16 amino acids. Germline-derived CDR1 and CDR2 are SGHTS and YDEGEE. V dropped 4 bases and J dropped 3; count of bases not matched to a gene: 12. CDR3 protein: CASSDLGDRVDYGYTF. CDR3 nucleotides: TGTGCCAGCAGCGATCTGGGAGACAGGGTCGACTATGGCTACACCTTC.

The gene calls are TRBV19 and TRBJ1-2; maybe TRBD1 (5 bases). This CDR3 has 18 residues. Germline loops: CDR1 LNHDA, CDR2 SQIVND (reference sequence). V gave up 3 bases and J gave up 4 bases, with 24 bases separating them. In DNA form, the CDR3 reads TGTGCCAGTAGTATTGGACACTCAGGGAACGCCCGTGTCTATGGCTACACCTTC. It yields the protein CASSIGHSGNARVYGYTF.

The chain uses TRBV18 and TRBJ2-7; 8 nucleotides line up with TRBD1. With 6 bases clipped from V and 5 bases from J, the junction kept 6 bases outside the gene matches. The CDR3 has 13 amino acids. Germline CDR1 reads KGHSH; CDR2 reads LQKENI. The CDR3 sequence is CASSRGRSDEQYF. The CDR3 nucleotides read TGTGCCAGCTCCAGGGGGCGTTCCGACGAGCAGTACTTC. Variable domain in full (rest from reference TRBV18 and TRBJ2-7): NAGVMQNPRHLVRRRGQEARLRCSPMKGHSHVYWYRQLPEEGLKFMVYLQKENIIDESGMPKERFSAEFPKEGPSILRIQQVVRGDSAAYFCASSRGRSDEQYFGPGTRLTVT.

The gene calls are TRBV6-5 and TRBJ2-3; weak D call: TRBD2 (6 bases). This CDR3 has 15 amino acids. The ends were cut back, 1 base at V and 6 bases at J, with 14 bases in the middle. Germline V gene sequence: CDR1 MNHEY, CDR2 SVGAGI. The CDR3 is CASSYFSGSRDTQYF. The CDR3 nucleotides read TGTGCCAGCAGTTACTTCAGCGGGTCCCGGGATACGCAGTATTTT.